This T cell receptor beta chain was documented in a study of blood T cell repertoires in COVID-19. About the research overall: Sites across the United States, Italy and Spain contributed samples from acute and convalescent COVID-19.

The repertoire was sequenced with immunoSEQ multiplex PCR; TCRdb's copy has only in-frame clones and lacks some. Among around 230,000 clones listed, roughly 87% were seen once. Trimming removed 1 base from V and 7 bases from J, with 9 bases in between. Germline V gene data show CDR1 as SGHRS and CDR2 as YFSETQ. CDR3 length equals 14 residues. A word on this clone: The sample contains more than one DNA sequence encoding this CDR3.

This sequence originates from a man between 60 and 75 years old who had recovered from COVID-19. The chain combines TRBV5-1 with TRBJ1-6; tentative D call: TRBD1 (5 bases). The sequencing input was peripheral blood. The CDR3 sequence: CASSLQGINSPLHF. In DNA, the CDR3 is TGCGCCAGCAGCTTGCAGGGTATCAATTCACCCCTCCACTTT.